A single sample is the source of the 14 T cell receptor beta chains below, sequenced in a study of T cell changes during pregnancy in multiple sclerosis. Produced via immunoSEQ multiplex PCR; TCRdb's table is partial and in-frame only. This sample has approximately 29,000 clones; about 89% occur once, and the top ten carry 6.2%. This material consisted of CD8+ T cells from peripheral blood mononuclear cells, taken before pregnancy. The receptors derive from a female donor with multiple sclerosis, enrolled in a pregnancy study.

This clone has a single count. The V gene is TRBV30, the J gene TRBJ2-6; weak D call: TRBD1 (6 bases). The germline V gene has CDR1 GTSNPN and CDR2 SVGIG (reference sequence). The CDR3 length is 15 residues. V gave up 0 bases and J gave up 3 bases, with 9 bases separating them. Here the CDR3 reads CAWSVGGSGANVLTF. As DNA, the CDR3 is TGTGCCTGGAGTGTAGGGGGTAGTGGGGCCAACGTCCTGACTTTC.

V is TRBV6-5 and J is TRBJ1-2, with no clear D. The CDR3 is 15 residues long. The V and J ends lost 5 bases and 5 bases respectively, with 18 bases between them. CDR1 MNHEY and CDR2 SVGAGI come from the germline V gene. The CDR3 DNA reads as TGTGCCAGCAGTCCCGATTTGGGAGTTCGGTATGGCTACACCTTC. Translating gives CASSPDLGVRYGYTF.

V and J are TRBV6-5 and TRBJ2-1, with 9 bases lining up with TRBD2. V lost 10 bases to trimming and J lost 3 bases; unmatched junction nucleotides: 7. Germline CDR1 is MNHEY and CDR2 is SVGAGI. The CDR3 is 14 residues long. The CDR3 DNA reads as TGTGCCAAACGACTAGCGGAGGACTACAATGAGCAGTTCTTC. Its protein product is CAKRLAEDYNEQFF.

The chain is built from TRBV27 and TRBJ1-5; 7 nucleotides align to TRBD1. V shed 7 bases and J 0 bases; nucleotides not matched to a gene: 9. The CDR3 is 16 residues long. CDR1 and CDR2 (germline): MNHEY, SMNVEV (reference sequence). CDR3 nucleotides: TGTGCCAGCACCGCGACAGGGATGGATAGCAATCAGCCCCAGCATTTT. Its translation: CASTATGMDSNQPQHF.

In DNA form, the CDR3 reads TGTGCCAGCAGTGTGAAGCCAACAGGGGGCGAATTCTACGAGCAGTACTTC. As protein: CASSVKPTGGEFYEQYF. The gene calls are TRBV25-1 and TRBJ2-7, with TRBD1 matching 9 bases. Germline CDR1 reads MGHDK; CDR2 reads SYGVNS. The CDR3 runs 17 residues. V trimming: 4 bases; J trimming: 3 bases; junction bases outside the gene matches: 13.

The genes are TRBV5-4 and TRBJ2-5, with 8 bases fitting TRBD1. Germline CDR1 reads SGHNT; CDR2 reads YYREEE (reference sequence). V lost 4 bases, J lost 2 bases, and 4 bases stayed unmatched. The CDR3 has 14 amino acids. CDR3 sequence reads: CASSVDRGQETQYF. DNA of the CDR3: TGTGCCAGCAGCGTTGACAGGGGTCAAGAGACCCAGTACTTC.

This clone was observed once. This rearrangement joins TRBV27 to TRBJ2-1; 13 bases match TRBD2. Trimming removed 5 bases from V and 8 bases from J; junction bases left unmatched: 6. Germline-derived CDR1 and CDR2 are MNHEY and SMNVEV (reference sequence). The CDR3 spans 15 residues. This CDR3 reads CASSHRTSGSHEQFF. The CDR3 DNA reads as TGTGCCAGCAGTCACAGGACTAGCGGGAGTCATGAGCAGTTCTTC.

This clone was recorded a few times. The chain has TRBV30 and TRBJ1-1; TRBD1 aligns across 7 bases. The length of the CDR3 is 14 residues. Unmatched junction bases numbered 2, after V lost 0 bases and J lost 1 base. Germline lookup yields CDR1 GTSNPN and CDR2 SVGIG (reference sequence). CDR3 sequence reads: CAWSVRQGNTEAFF. The CDR3 bases are TGTGCCTGGAGTGTACGACAGGGGAACACTGAAGCTTTCTTT.

This chain connects TRBV4-2 to TRBJ2-1; no clear D gene. Germline CDR1 and CDR2: LGHNA and YNFKEQ. This CDR3 is built from 16 residues. V lost 1 base and J 4 bases, leaving 14 bases between the germline ends. CDR3 sequence reads: CASSQVGEAGYNEQFF. For the CDR3, the DNA is TGTGCCAGCAGCCAAGTAGGCGAAGCCGGGTACAATGAGCAGTTCTTC.

This chain connects TRBV7-5 to TRBJ2-5; the listed D gene, TRBD2, was not tested against the DNA. The J call is in doubt because the DNA end fits TRBJ2-7 better. TRBV7-5 is recorded as a pseudogene. The CDR3 covers 14 residues. DNA of the CDR3: TGTGCCAGAAGCTTAAGGACTAAGAGGTACGAGCAGTACTTC. Encoded protein: CARSLRTKRYEQYF.

The CDR3 coding sequence is TGCAGCGTTGGAGGCGGGAGCTCTGGAAACACCATATATTTT. Amino acid sequence: CSVGGGSSGNTIYF. The chain employs TRBV29-1 and TRBJ1-3; D unclear. V was cut by 4 bases and J by 0 bases, with 10 bases left in between. CDR1 is SQVTM, CDR2 ANQGSEA, per germline. The CDR3 has 14 residues.

The chain uses TRBV10-2 and TRBJ2-1; TRBD2 agrees at 15 bases. V trimming: 8 bases; J trimming: 9 bases; junction bases outside the gene matches: 8. There are 15 residues in the CDR3. CDR1 WSHSY and CDR2 SAAADI come from the germline V gene. The CDR3 DNA follows: TGCGCCAGCGGGACGGGACTAGCGGGAGGAATTGAGCAGTTCTTC. The encoded protein is CASGTGLAGGIEQFF.

The chain carries TRBV7-9 and TRBJ1-5, with no clear D. CDR1 SEHNR and CDR2 FQNEAQ come from the germline V gene (reference sequence). The CDR3 contains 13 residues. The V and J ends lost 6 bases and 0 bases respectively, with 6 bases between them. The CDR3 DNA is TGTGCCAGCAGTGACAATAGCAATCAGCCCCAGCATTTT. Amino acids: CASSDNSNQPQHF.

The rearrangement uses TRBV21-1 and TRBJ2-7; the table calls TRBD2, which could not be checked here. TRBV21-1 is a pseudogene locus. The CDR3 totals 17 residues. CDR3 nucleotide sequence: TGTGCCAGCAGCAAAAATCCCATTAGCGGGGACTCCTACGAGCAGTACTTC. Translated: CASSKNPISGDSYEQYF.